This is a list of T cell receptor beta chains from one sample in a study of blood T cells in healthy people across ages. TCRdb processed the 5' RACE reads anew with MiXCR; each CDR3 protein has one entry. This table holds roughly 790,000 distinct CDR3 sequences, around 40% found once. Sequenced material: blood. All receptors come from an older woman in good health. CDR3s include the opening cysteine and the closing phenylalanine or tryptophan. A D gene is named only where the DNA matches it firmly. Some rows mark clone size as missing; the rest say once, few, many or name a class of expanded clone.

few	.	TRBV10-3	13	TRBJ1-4	TGTGCCATCAGTGAGTCGAACGACGAAAAACTGTTTTTT	CAISESNDEKLFF
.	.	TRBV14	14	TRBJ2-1	TGTGCCAGCAGCCAAGATGGGGTGAGCTATGAGCAGTTCTTC	CASSQDGVSYEQFF
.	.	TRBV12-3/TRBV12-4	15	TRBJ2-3	TGTGCCAGCAGCACCGCAGGGTCCCGCACAGATACGCAGTATTTT	CASSTAGSRTDTQYF
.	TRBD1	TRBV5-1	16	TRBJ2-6	TGCGCCAGCGGGCCGGGACAGGGAAATGGGGCCAACGTCCTGACTTTC	CASGPGQGNGANVLTF
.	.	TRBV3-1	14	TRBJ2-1	TGTGCCAGCAGCCAAGAAGTCAGGGGCAATGAGCAGTTCTTC	CASSQEVRGNEQFF
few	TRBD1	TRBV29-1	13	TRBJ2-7	TGCAGCGTTGGAGAGGGACAGTACGTCGAGCAGTACTTC	CSVGEGQYVEQYF
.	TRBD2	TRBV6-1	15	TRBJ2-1	TGTGCCAGCAGTGAAATGGCTAGCGGGAGCGATGAGCAGTTCTTC	CASSEMASGSDEQFF
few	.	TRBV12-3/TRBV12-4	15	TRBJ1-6	TGTGCCAGCAGGTTCTCGACAGGTCATAATTCACCCCTCCACTTT	CASRFSTGHNSPLHF
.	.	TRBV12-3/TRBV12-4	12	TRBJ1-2	TGTGCCAGCAGTTCGGGTCCATGTGGCTACACCTTC	CASSSGPCGYTF
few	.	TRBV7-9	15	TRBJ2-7	TGTGCCAGCAGCTTAAGGTCGAGGGAGTCCTACGAGCAGTACTTC	CASSLRSRESYEQYF
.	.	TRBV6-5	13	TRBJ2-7	TGTGCCAGCAGTTGCCAGGGGTTCAACGAGCAGTACTTC	CASSCQGFNEQYF
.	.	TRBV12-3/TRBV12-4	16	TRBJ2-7	TGTGCCAGCAGTTTAGGTTGGCCGGATGGGTCCTACGAGCAGTACTTC	CASSLGWPDGSYEQYF
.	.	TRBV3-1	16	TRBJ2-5	TGTGCCAGCAGCCAGGGGGCGGCGGGGTCACAAGAGACCCAGTACTTC	CASSQGAAGSQETQYF
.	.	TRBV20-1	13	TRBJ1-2	TGCAGTGCTGACACCGGGGCCTACTATGGCTACACCTTC	CSADTGAYYGYTF
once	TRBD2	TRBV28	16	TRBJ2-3	TGTGCCAGCAGTATGACTAGCGGGAGGAGGGCAGATACGCAGTATTTT	CASSMTSGRRADTQYF
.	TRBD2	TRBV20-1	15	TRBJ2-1	TGCAGTGCCCTGGTAGCGGGAGGGGTAGGAGAGACCCAGTTCTTC	CSALVAGGVGETQFF
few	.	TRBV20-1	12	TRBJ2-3	TGCAGTCCTCTTCACCCGGCGGATACGCAGTATTTT	CSPLHPADTQYF
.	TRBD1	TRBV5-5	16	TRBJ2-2	TGTGCCAGCAGCTTACGAAGGGGGCCCAAACCCGGGGAGCTGTTTTTT	CASSLRRGPKPGELFF
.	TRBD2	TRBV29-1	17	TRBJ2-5	TGCAGCGTTGAAGATTGGCTAGCGGGAGGAGGGAAAGAGACCCAGTACTTC	CSVEDWLAGGGKETQYF
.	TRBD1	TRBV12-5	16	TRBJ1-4	TGTGCTAGTGGTTTCCCTACCGGGACAGCCAATGAAAAACTGTTTTTT	CASGFPTGTANEKLFF